A selection of T cell receptor beta chains follows, all from one sample in a study of CD8+ T cells in alopecia areata. Sequencing used immunoSEQ multiplex PCR; TCRdb keeps in-frame clones, though not all of them. The repertoire consists of over 100,000 clones, with approximately 49% occurring once and the leading ten covering roughly a sixth. Source: CD8+ T cells sorted from blood, taken at week 0. The receptors shown here come from a human donor with alopecia areata. Both conserved end residues are part of each CDR3. Fields, in order: clone size, D gene, J gene, V gene, CDR3 protein, CDR3 DNA. The D gene is left open where the match is weak. The size field is filled for only some rows; it gives once, few, many or a size class.

-,-,TRBJ2-7,TRBV5-4,CASSLGSPSYEQYF,TGTGCCAGCAGCTTGGGGAGCCCATCCTACGAGCAGTACTTC
few,-,TRBJ2-3,TRBV29-1,CSVEEGRLDTQYF,TGCAGCGTTGAAGAGGGTCGACTCGATACGCAGTATTTT
-,-,TRBJ1-5,TRBV25-1,CASSASEWGNQPQHF,TGTGCCAGCAGCGCCAGTGAATGGGGCAATCAGCCCCAGCATTTT
-,-,TRBJ2-3,TRBV13,CASSLEGPDTQYF,TGTGCCAGCAGCTTAGAGGGGCCAGATACGCAGTATTTT
few,-,TRBJ1-1,TRBV6-5,CASSYSNRGNTEAFF,TGTGCCAGCAGTTACTCGAACCGAGGAAACACTGAAGCTTTCTTT
-,-,TRBJ1-6,TRBV4-3,CASSQDWILNSPLHF,TGCGCCAGCAGCCAAGATTGGATCCTTAATTCACCCCTCCACTTT
-,-,TRBJ1-1,TRBV5-6,CASSQHGGSPEAFF,TGTGCCAGCAGCCAGCATGGGGGGAGTCCTGAAGCTTTCTTT
-,-,TRBJ1-2,TRBV15,CATGGWGANYGYTF,TGTGCCACCGGCGGGTGGGGCGCTAACTATGGCTACACCTTC
-,-,TRBJ2-5,TRBV10-3,CAISTGTETQYF,TGTGCCATCAGTACCGGGACAGAGACCCAGTACTTC
-,-,TRBJ1-1,TRBV30,CAFLGQEAFF,TGTGCCTTCCTGGGACAAGAAGCTTTCTTT
-,-,TRBJ2-7,TRBV27,CASSLSAGSEQYF,TGTGCCAGCAGTTTATCGGCAGGATCCGAGCAGTACTTC
-,-,TRBJ1-6,TRBV30,CAWSESSPLHF,TGTGCCTGGAGCGAGTCTTCACCCCTCCACTTT
few,-,TRBJ2-2,TRBV5-1,CASSLAQGRVGELFF,TGCGCCAGCAGCTTGGCCCAGGGAAGAGTCGGGGAGCTGTTTTTT
-,-,TRBJ2-5,TRBV4-2,CASSQELGASETQYF,TGTGCCAGCAGCCAAGAACTAGGGGCTTCGGAGACCCAGTACTTC
few,-,TRBJ1-4,TRBV19,CASSIPPGHWALNEKLFF,TGTGCCAGTAGTATACCTCCGGGACATTGGGCTCTTAATGAAAAACTGTTTTTT
-,TRBD1,TRBJ2-5,TRBV6-5,CASSRQGEKETQYF,TGTGCCAGCAGTCGACAGGGGGAGAAGGAGACCCAGTACTTC